This TCR beta chain was observed in a study of identical twins. The CDR3 has 15 amino acids. Germline V gene lookup returns CDR1 SGHVS and CDR2 FQNEAQ. V gave up 3 bases and J gave up 0 bases; unmatched junction bases: 2. A universal primer site was created by template switching, with the cDNA bearing unique molecular identifiers. TCRdb re-called the 5' RACE reads with MiXCR, one entry per CDR3 protein. The sample contains approximately 630,000 distinct CDR3 sequences, under 8.5% of which appear only once. Study conclusions and caveats: The study based its conclusions on cross-sectional statistical analysis and did not follow the same donors. Abundant beta clonotypes from cord blood had fewer insertions, unlike memory repertoires, which showed none.

This clonotype was seen only a few times. Its antigen is as yet unknown. This same sample was also part of a study on yellow fever vaccine responses in identical twins.

Sample: PBMCs. The receptor comes from a woman aged 18-29 years in good health. The rearrangement links TRBV7-8 to TRBJ1-5; 7 nucleotides match TRBD1. This CDR3 is CASSFGTDSNQPQHF. The CDR3 region has the DNA TGTGCCAGCAGCTTCGGGACAGATAGCAATCAGCCCCAGCATTTT.